The rows below give T cell receptor beta chains drawn from one sample of a study of beta chain features in type 1 diabetes. The repertoire was sequenced with immunoSEQ multiplex PCR; TCRdb's copy has only in-frame clones and lacks some. Of 40,000 or so clones listed, roughly 70% were seen once; the top ten hold roughly 2.1%. The sequenced sample consisted of Tregs from blood. The receptors shown here come from a woman between 18 and 30 years old with type 1 diabetes. Each CDR3 is given with its conserved first and last residue. D genes are given only for firm matches. Part of the rows lack a size; the others show once, few, many or a class for expanded clones.

J,V,D,size,CDR3,DNA
TRBJ2-7,TRBV11-2,TRBD2,.,CASSLTSGSGEQYF,TGTGCCAGCAGCTTAACTAGCGGGAGCGGTGAGCAGTACTTC
TRBJ2-1,TRBV10-3,TRBD2,few,CAISEAAGTSGSWSEQFF,TGTGCCATCAGTGAGGCCGCCGGGACTAGCGGGAGTTGGAGCGAGCAGTTCTTC
TRBJ2-3,TRBV5-6,.,few,CASSGQGSTDTQYF,TGTGCCAGCAGCGGCCAGGGGAGCACAGATACGCAGTATTTT
TRBJ1-2,TRBV4-1,.,few,CASSQDRVTLVYTF,TGCGCCAGCAGCCAAGATCGGGTAACGCTAGTCTACACCTTC
TRBJ2-7,TRBV11-2,TRBD2,.,CASSGTSGRAVYEQYF,TGTGCCAGCAGCGGGACTAGCGGGAGGGCCGTATACGAGCAGTACTTC
TRBJ1-4,TRBV5-1,TRBD1,medium-sized,CASRYGGQGGRQTNEKLFF,TGCGCCAGCAGATACGGGGGACAGGGAGGTCGACAGACTAATGAAAAACTGTTTTTT
TRBJ2-6,TRBV2,TRBD1,few,CASSAQGFGANVLTF,TGTGCCAGCAGTGCACAGGGGTTTGGGGCCAACGTCCTGACTTTC
TRBJ1-4,TRBV7-9,TRBD1,few,CASRLQGSEKLFF,TGTGCCAGCAGGTTACAGGGGAGTGAAAAACTGTTTTTT
TRBJ1-5,TRBV7-2,.,.,CASSLGPKGGNQPQHF,TGTGCCAGCAGCTTGGGCCCTAAGGGCGGGAATCAGCCCCAGCATTTT
TRBJ2-6,TRBV5-3,.,.,CARSLARRDFSGANVLTF,TGTGCCAGAAGCTTGGCCCGCAGGGACTTCTCTGGGGCCAACGTCCTGACTTTC
TRBJ1-2,TRBV6-6,.,.,CASRPPAQGNYGYTF,TGTGCCAGCAGACCCCCCGCCCAGGGGAACTATGGCTACACCTTC